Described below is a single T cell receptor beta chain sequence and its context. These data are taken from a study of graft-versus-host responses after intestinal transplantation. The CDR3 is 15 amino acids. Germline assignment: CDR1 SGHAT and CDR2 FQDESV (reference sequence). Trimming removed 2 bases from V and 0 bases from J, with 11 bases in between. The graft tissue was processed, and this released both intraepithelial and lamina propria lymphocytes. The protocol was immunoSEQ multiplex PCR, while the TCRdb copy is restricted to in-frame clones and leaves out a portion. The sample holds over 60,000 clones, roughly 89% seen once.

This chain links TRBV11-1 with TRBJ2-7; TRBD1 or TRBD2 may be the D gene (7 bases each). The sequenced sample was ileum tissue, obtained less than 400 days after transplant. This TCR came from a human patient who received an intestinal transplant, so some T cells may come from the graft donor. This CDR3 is CASSLQRDSSYEQYF. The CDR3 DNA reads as TGTGCCAGCAGCTTACAGCGGGACAGCTCCTACGAGCAGTACTTC.